A selection of T cell receptor beta chains follows, all from one sample in a study of metastatic and nonmetastatic thyroid tumors. TCRdb called clones again from the PCR reads with MiXCR. The sample lists roughly 20,000 clones, about 20% occurring once. Source material: tumor tissue. These TCRs come from a male donor with papillary thyroid cancer or a benign thyroid nodule (not recorded which). Some clones in this sample may be carry-over from other donors' samples. CDR3s include the opening cysteine and the closing phenylalanine or tryptophan. A D gene is named only where the DNA matches it firmly. Clone size is not always given. Where it is, it says once, few, many or a class for expanded clones.

DNA: TGTGCCAGTACTAAGACAGGGTACACTGAAGCTTTCTTT
CDR3: CASTKTGYTEAFF
V: TRBV19
D: TRBD1
size: many
J: TRBJ1-1

DNA: TGTGCCAGCAGCTTTGGGGTAAATTCACCCCTCCACTTT
CDR3: CASSFGVNSPLHF
V: TRBV5-6
D: -
size: many
J: TRBJ1-6

DNA: TGCAGCGTTGTTCGCCCAGAGGCTAGCTCTTACCTCTACAATGAGCAGTTCTTC
CDR3: CSVVRPEASSYLYNEQFF
V: TRBV29-1
D: -
size: many
J: TRBJ2-1

DNA: TGTGCCAGCAGCTTAGAAACCAGCGGGGTTTACAATGAGCAGTTCTTC
CDR3: CASSLETSGVYNEQFF
V: TRBV11-2
D: TRBD2
size: many
J: TRBJ2-1

DNA: TGTGCCAGCAGCTTAGGGTCCGGGACAGGGGTCGAGCAGTACTTC
CDR3: CASSLGSGTGVEQYF
V: TRBV11-3
D: TRBD1
size: many
J: TRBJ2-7

DNA: TGTGCCAGCAGCCCACTTTGGACAGGAAATGAAAAACTGTTTTTT
CDR3: CASSPLWTGNEKLFF
V: TRBV11-2
D: TRBD1
size: many
J: TRBJ1-4

DNA: TGTGCCAGCATTGTAGCGACATGGGGCGCAGATACGCAGTATTTT
CDR3: CASIVATWGADTQYF
V: TRBV6-1
D: -
size: once
J: TRBJ2-3

DNA: TGTGCCAGCAGAGGAGGACTAGGTTCCACAGATACGCAGTATTTT
CDR3: CASRGGLGSTDTQYF
V: TRBV11-2
D: TRBD2
size: many
J: TRBJ2-3

DNA: TGTGCCAGTAGTATGTCTCGGAGTAATGAAAAACTGTTTTTT
CDR3: CASSMSRSNEKLFF
V: TRBV19
D: -
size: many
J: TRBJ1-4

DNA: TGTGCCAGTAGTATAATACAGGGGTTAAACACTGAAGCTTTCTTT
CDR3: CASSIIQGLNTEAFF
V: TRBV19
D: TRBD1
size: many
J: TRBJ1-1

DNA: TGTGCCTGGACCCTGGACAGGGATTATGGCTACACCTTC
CDR3: CAWTLDRDYGYTF
V: TRBV30
D: TRBD1
size: -
J: TRBJ1-2

DNA: TGTGCCAGCAGCTTAGCGGGAGGGTACAATGAGCAGTTCTTC
CDR3: CASSLAGGYNEQFF
V: TRBV11-2
D: TRBD2
size: many
J: TRBJ2-1

DNA: TGTGCCAGCGCAGTAGGGGGGCAGCCCCAGCATTTT
CDR3: CASAVGGQPQHF
V: TRBV12-3/TRBV12-4
D: -
size: many
J: TRBJ1-5

DNA: TGCGCCAGCAGCGGCGCGGGGGGGAGGACAGATACGCAGTATTTT
CDR3: CASSGAGGRTDTQYF
V: TRBV5-1
D: TRBD2
size: medium-sized
J: TRBJ2-3

DNA: TGTGCCAGCAGCTTACTCACAGATACGCAGTATTTT
CDR3: CASSLLTDTQYF
V: TRBV7-9
D: -
size: many
J: TRBJ2-3

DNA: TGTGCCAGCAGTTTAGGATTGGGAGGGGAGCAGTTCTTC
CDR3: CASSLGLGGEQFF
V: TRBV12-3/TRBV12-4
D: TRBD2
size: medium-sized
J: TRBJ2-1

DNA: TGTGCCAGCAGCTCCTCGACAGGGCTTAATGAAAAACTGTTTTTT
CDR3: CASSSSTGLNEKLFF
V: TRBV13
D: TRBD1
size: medium-sized
J: TRBJ1-4

DNA: TGCAGTGCTAGTTCTGGCGGAGAGGGGAATGAGCAGTTCTTC
CDR3: CSASSGGEGNEQFF
V: TRBV20-1
D: -
size: -
J: TRBJ2-1

DNA: TGTGCCAGCACCGGGGTGGGGGCCAACGTCCTGACTTTC
CDR3: CASTGVGANVLTF
V: TRBV9
D: -
size: many
J: TRBJ2-6

DNA: TGTGCCAGCAGCTTAGATGCCGCGGGGGGGGTGCAGTACTTC
CDR3: CASSLDAAGGVQYF
V: TRBV11-2
D: TRBD2
size: -
J: TRBJ2-7

DNA: TGTGCCAGCAGCTTAGGGGGCAGCGAAACTGAAGCTTTCTTT
CDR3: CASSLGGSETEAFF
V: TRBV7-9
D: -
size: many
J: TRBJ1-1

DNA: TGTGCCAGCATTCCAGACCAGGTTTATAATTCACCCCTCCACTTT
CDR3: CASIPDQVYNSPLHF
V: TRBV28
D: -
size: few
J: TRBJ1-6